These 32 T cell receptor beta chains were sequenced from one sample in a study of cytotoxic CD8 clonotypes in ibrutinib-treated CLL (dated by TCRdb to about 2021). Libraries were constructed by the immunoSEQ multiplex PCR assay. Here the immuneACCESS table is served through TCRdb, limited to in-frame sequences with V and J called. Missing clones are a known gap in these copies; in checked studies unresolved V genes cover under half, and the rest lacks a known reason. This sample comprises about 28,000 clones, about three fifths of them detected only once. The ten most abundant clones make up approximately 14% of the sample. Sequenced material: PBMCs, taken before ibrutinib treatment. Source of these receptors: a human donor with chronic lymphocytic leukemia.

The table lists this clone with a few counts. The chain joins TRBV25-1 to TRBJ2-6; D is perhaps TRBD1 (5 bases). Germline CDR1 and CDR2: MGHDK and SYGVNS. The CDR3 is 13 amino acids. The V and J ends lost 8 bases and 0 bases respectively, with 5 bases between them. CDR3 coding DNA: TGTGCCAGCGACAGCTCTGGGGCCAACGTCCTGACTTTC. Translated: CASDSSGANVLTF.

The chain employs TRBV14 and TRBJ2-1; D is perhaps TRBD1 (5 bases). CDR3 length: 14 residues. V was trimmed by 2 bases and J by 8 bases, leaving 13 bases between them. CDR1 is SGHDN and CDR2 is FVKESK in the germline V gene. In DNA form, the CDR3 reads TGTGCCAGCAGCCAAAGGACACGACTGGATGAGCAGTTCTTC. Translation: CASSQRTRLDEQFF. Looking up the rest from reference TRBV14 and TRBJ2-1 gives the full variable domain: EAGVTQFPSHSVIEKGQTVTLRCDPISGHDNLYWYRRVMGKEIKFLLHFVKESKQDESGMPNNRFLAERTGGTYSTLKVQPAELEDSGVYFCASSQRTRLDEQFFGPGTRLTVL.

This clone has just a few counts. This rearrangement joins TRBV10-3 to TRBJ2-3; weak D call: TRBD2 (5 bases). Trimming stripped 10 bases from V and 1 base from J, with 12 bases between. CDR1 is ENHRY, CDR2 SYGVKD, per germline. The CDR3 consists of 13 residues. CDR3 in amino acids: CATARGGTDTQYF. The CDR3 nucleotides are TGTGCCACCGCTCGGGGTGGCACAGATACGCAGTATTTT.

This chain connects TRBV27 to TRBJ1-1; no reliable D call. Trimming took 3 bases from V and 7 from J, leaving 21 bases between them. CDR1 and CDR2 (germline): MNHEY, SMNVEV (reference sequence). This CDR3 is 16 amino acids long. CDR3 DNA: TGTGCCAGCAGTTTCCTCGGGAGGGTGCCTGGTGGTGAAGCTTTCTTT. Translation gives CASSFLGRVPGGEAFF.

The V gene is TRBV7-9, the J gene TRBJ1-3; D possibly corresponds to TRBD1 (5 bases). V was cut by 1 base and J by 7 bases, with 11 bases left in between. The CDR3 length is 14 residues. Germline V gene sequence: CDR1 SEHNR, CDR2 FQNEAQ (reference sequence). Here the CDR3 DNA reads TGTGCCAGCAGCTTAGTTCAAGGGGACAACACCATATATTTT. Translation gives CASSLVQGDNTIYF.

By share, this clone counts as medium-sized. The rearrangement uses TRBV7-9 and TRBJ1-4; TRBD1 aligns across 10 bases. The CDR3 length is 15 residues. Trimming at V came to 4 bases and at J to 5 bases, leaving 4 bases not matched to a gene. Germline values: CDR1 SEHNR, CDR2 FQNEAQ (reference sequence). The CDR3 nucleotides are TGTGCCAGCAGCTCTCGGACAGGGGGAAATGAAAAACTGTTTTTT. This codes for CASSSRTGGNEKLFF.

The chain recombines TRBV30 with TRBJ1-1; TRBD1 is a possible D gene (5 bases). V was shortened by 4 bases and J by 2 bases, with 14 bases between the two germline ends. The CDR3 loop spans 14 amino acids. The germline gives CDR1 GTSNPN, CDR2 SVGIG (reference sequence). The DNA of the CDR3 is TGTGCCTGGATTCGGCTGGGACCAAACACTGAAGCTTTCTTT. As protein: CAWIRLGPNTEAFF.

This clone was picked up a small number of times. The V call is TRBV21-1, the J call TRBJ2-7; TRBD2, the table's D call, lacks a check against the DNA. TRBV21-1 is a pseudogene. The CDR3 totals 16 residues. CDR3 in amino acids: CASSKPWSTNSYEQYF. In DNA form, the CDR3 reads TGTGCCAGCAGCAAACCGTGGTCTACGAATTCCTACGAGCAGTACTTC.

A remark on this clone: In the same sample, other DNA sequences code for this CDR3. This rearrangement joins TRBV5-1 to TRBJ2-5, with D hard to call. The CDR3 covers 12 residues. Germline CDR1 SGHRS, CDR2 YFSETQ. V was shortened by 4 bases and J by 1 base, with 5 bases between the two germline ends. CDR3 DNA: TGCGCCAGCAGCCAAGTCCAAGAGACCCAGTACTTC. Translation: CASSQVQETQYF. The whole variable domain, filled in from reference TRBV5-1 and TRBJ2-5, reads KAGVTQTPRYLIKTRGQQVTLSCSPISGHRSVSWYQQTPGQGLQFLFEYFSETQRNKGNFPGRFSGRQFSNSRSEMNVSTLELGDSALYLCASSQVQETQYFGPGTRLLVL.

This chain joins TRBV6-1 and TRBJ1-2, with D unresolved. Per the germline V gene, CDR1 is MNHNS and CDR2 is SASEGT. Trimming shortened V by 3 bases and J by 1 base, and 6 bases separated the two germline ends. This CDR3 contains 13 residues. CDR3 DNA sequence: TGTGCCAGCAGTGATTGGAATAACTATGGCTACACCTTC. Amino acid sequence: CASSDWNNYGYTF.

DNA for the CDR3: TGTGCCAGCAGTGGGGTAGGTCCCTCCTACGAGCAGTACTTC. Its protein product is CASSGVGPSYEQYF. The genes are TRBV6-1 and TRBJ2-7; D unresolved. In germline, CDR1 is MNHNS, CDR2 SASEGT. The CDR3 runs 14 residues. V lost 4 bases, J lost 0 bases, and 10 bases lay in between.

The V gene is TRBV15, the J gene TRBJ2-3, with TRBD2 matching 11 bases. The CDR3 loop spans 15 amino acids. CDR1 LNHNV and CDR2 YYDKDF come from the germline V gene (reference sequence). The V and J ends lost 1 base and 3 bases, in that order; junction bases with no gene match: 0. CDR3 sequence reads: CATSRVAGGTDTQYF. The CDR3 bases are TGTGCCACCAGCAGAGTAGCGGGGGGGACAGATACGCAGTATTTT. Full variable domain (missing parts from reference TRBV15 and TRBJ2-3): DAMVIQNPRYQVTQFGKPVTLSCSQTLNHNVMYWYQQKSSQAPKLLFHYYDKDFNNEADTPDNFQSRRPNTSFCFLDIRSPGLGDTAMYLCATSRVAGGTDTQYFGPGTRLTVL.

In its sample, this clone was seen a few times. The chain joins TRBV19 to TRBJ1-1; D ambiguous. The V gene's germline CDR1 is LNHDA and CDR2 SQIVND (reference sequence). Deletions cut 5 bases from V and 2 bases from J, with 9 bases between. CDR3 length: 13 residues. The CDR3 is CASSASGNTEAFF. The DNA for the CDR3 is TGTGCCAGTAGTGCCTCAGGTAACACTGAAGCTTTCTTT.

This rearrangement joins TRBV27 to TRBJ2-5; 7 bases agree with TRBD2. Per the germline V gene, CDR1 is MNHEY and CDR2 is SMNVEV (reference sequence). The length of the CDR3 is 16 residues. V shed 4 bases, J shed 5 bases, and the junction held 13 bases outside the gene matches. CDR3 in DNA: TGTGCCAGCAGTTCATTTGGGACTACGGGGTGGGAGACCCAGTACTTC. It encodes CASSSFGTTGWETQYF.

This chain uses TRBV29-1 with TRBJ2-7; TRBD1 agrees at 10 bases. The CDR3 is 12 residues long. V dropped 3 bases and J dropped 10; count of bases not matched to a gene: 6. Germline V gene data show CDR1 as SQVTM and CDR2 as ANQGSEA. CDR3 nucleotide sequence: TGCAGCGTTGATAAAGACAGGGGGCATCAGTACTTC. It encodes CSVDKDRGHQYF.

CDR3 sequence (DNA): TGTGCCAGCAGTGAAACATATAGCAATCAGCCCCAGCATTTT. Its protein product is CASSETYSNQPQHF. The chain links TRBV6-1 to TRBJ1-5; D call uncertain. The CDR3 has 14 residues. V was pared by 2 bases and J by 0 bases, with 5 bases between. Germline-derived CDR1 and CDR2 are MNHNS and SASEGT.

The V gene is TRBV18, the J gene TRBJ1-2; 7 bases match TRBD1. V shed 2 bases, J shed 7 bases, and the junction held 10 bases outside the gene matches. Germline CDR1 KGHSH, CDR2 LQKENI. This CDR3 contains 15 residues. The CDR3 protein is CASSPSGQSFSGYTF. In DNA form, the CDR3 reads TGTGCCAGCTCACCATCGGGACAGTCTTTTTCTGGCTACACCTTC.

This clone came up a few times. V gene TRBV6-1 combines with J gene TRBJ1-1; D remains ambiguous. Per the germline V gene, CDR1 is MNHNS and CDR2 is SASEGT. V was shortened by 7 bases and J by 5 bases, with 11 bases between the two germline ends. The CDR3 runs 12 residues. The CDR3 DNA reads as TGTGCCAGCACTAGAAGAGGGACTGAAGCTTTCTTT. Its protein is CASTRRGTEAFF.

The V call is TRBV7-3, the J call TRBJ2-3, with 7 bases that match TRBD1. This CDR3 is built from 16 residues. The trim removed 5 bases at V and 3 bases at J, leaving 11 bases unmatched. The germline gives CDR1 SGHTA, CDR2 FQGTGA. CDR3 amino acids: CASSLSGTVGTDTQYF. CDR3 nucleotide sequence: TGTGCCAGCAGCCTCTCCGGGACAGTAGGTACAGATACGCAGTATTTT.

The CDR3 region is CASSPGGGGPYNEQFF. DNA of the CDR3: TGTGCCAGCAGTCCCGGGGGAGGGGGGCCCTACAATGAGCAGTTCTTC. The chain recombines TRBV28 with TRBJ2-1; possibly TRBD2 for D (7 bases). Trimming took 5 bases from V and 2 from J, leaving 16 bases between them. The germline V gene has CDR1 MDHEN and CDR2 SYDVKM. The CDR3 totals 16 residues. Full variable domain (missing parts from reference TRBV28 and TRBJ2-1): DVKVTQSSRYLVKRTGEKVFLECVQDMDHENMFWYRQDPGLGLRLIYFSYDVKMKEKGDIPEGYSVSREKKERFSLILESASTNQTSMYLCASSPGGGGPYNEQFFGPGTRLTVL.

The rearrangement joins TRBV15 to TRBJ2-2, with unresolved D. Germline V gene lookup returns CDR1 LNHNV and CDR2 YYDKDF (reference sequence). The CDR3 is made up of 17 amino acids. V was clipped by 0 bases and J by 0 bases, with 11 bases between them. The CDR3 region is CATSRDLRVSNTGELFF. The CDR3 DNA is TGTGCCACCAGCAGAGATCTTAGGGTTTCGAACACCGGGGAGCTGTTTTTT.

The chain links TRBV5-1 to TRBJ2-7, with 7 positions matching TRBD2. V shed 3 bases, J shed 5 bases, and the junction held 11 bases outside the gene matches. CDR3 size: 15 residues. The germline V gene encodes CDR1 SGHRS and CDR2 YFSETQ. CDR3 DNA sequence: TGCGCCAGCAGCTATGCTCCGGGGGGTGGAAACGAGCAGTACTTC. Translated: CASSYAPGGGNEQYF.

Sample share makes this clone medium-sized. The rearrangement links TRBV2 to TRBJ2-4; maybe TRBD1 (6 bases). This CDR3 region has 14 residues. V was pared by 3 bases and J by 2 bases, with 8 bases between. From germline, CDR1 is SNHLY and CDR2 FYNNEI. The CDR3 spells CASSEDSSKNIQYF. Written as DNA, the CDR3 is TGTGCCAGCAGTGAGGACAGCTCCAAAAACATTCAGTACTTC.

About this clone: At one end the junction does not follow the germline gene, possibly because of a read error. The chain employs TRBV6-5 and TRBJ2-3, with a possible D match to TRBD2 (7 bases). The germline V gene has CDR1 MNHEY and CDR2 SVGAGI. This CDR3 spans 14 amino acids. CDR3 residues: CASSYSTSGGPQTF. The CDR3 region has the DNA TGTGCCAGCAGTTACTCGACCTCCGGGGGGCCCCAAACCTTT.

This clone was detected a few times. The genes are TRBV9 and TRBJ2-3; D unresolved. The germline CDR1 and CDR2 sequences are SGDLS and YYNGEE. The CDR3 loop spans 15 amino acids. V lost 2 bases and J lost 4, with 14 bases in between. CDR3: CASSVQPIGADTQYF. DNA of the CDR3: TGTGCCAGCAGCGTCCAACCGATAGGAGCAGATACGCAGTATTTT.

There are a few counts of this clone. The rearrangement joins TRBV29-1 to TRBJ1-2; 8 bases are shared with TRBD1. CDR1 and CDR2 (germline): SQVTM, ANQGSEA. The CDR3 extends over 12 amino acids. Unmatched junction bases numbered 8, after V lost 6 bases and J lost 8 bases. As DNA, the CDR3 is TGCAGCGTATCAAAGACAGGGGACGGCTACACCTTC. Its translation: CSVSKTGDGYTF.

The V and J genes are TRBV6-5 and TRBJ2-1, with D perhaps matching TRBD1 or TRBD2 (6 bases each). The CDR3 runs to 15 residues. From germline, CDR1 is MNHEY and CDR2 SVGAGI. V gave up 2 bases and J gave up 9 bases, with 17 bases separating them. Written as DNA, the CDR3 is TGTGCCAGCAGTTACGGGTGGGGGGCCCTACGTGAGCAGTTCTTC. Protein: CASSYGWGALREQFF.

This clone was counted only a few times. The chain carries TRBV19 and TRBJ1-1; D remains ambiguous. V lost 6 bases and J lost 1, with 9 bases in between. This CDR3 contains 13 residues. CDR1 and CDR2 (germline): LNHDA, SQIVND (reference sequence). DNA of the CDR3: TGTGCCAGTAGACAAGCGGGGAACACTGAAGCTTTCTTT. Translating gives CASRQAGNTEAFF.

This clone is medium-sized (0.01 to 0.1%). The V and J genes are TRBV2 and TRBJ1-6; D is undetermined. Germline V gives CDR1 SNHLY, CDR2 FYNNEI. The CDR3 is 14 amino acids. The ends were cut back, 6 bases at V and 4 bases at J, with 10 bases in the middle. CDR3 in amino acids: CASRPPEYNSPLHF. The CDR3 DNA reads as TGTGCCAGCAGGCCCCCCGAATATAATTCACCCCTCCACTTT.

The V call is TRBV29-1, the J call TRBJ2-3; no firm D call. The V and J ends lost 7 bases and 6 bases respectively, with 8 bases between them. CDR3 length: 10 residues. Germline assignment: CDR1 SQVTM and CDR2 ANQGSEA. CDR3 residues: CSGSEDTQYF. CDR3 sequence (DNA): TGCAGCGGCTCGGAGGATACGCAGTATTTT.

The chain carries TRBV6-5 and TRBJ2-3, with a weak D call TRBD1 (6 bases). The ends were cut back, 5 bases at V and 0 bases at J, with 12 bases in the middle. This CDR3 region has 15 residues. From germline, CDR1 is MNHEY and CDR2 SVGAGI. CDR3 amino acids: CASSLQGWSTDTQYF. The CDR3 DNA reads as TGTGCCAGCAGTCTACAGGGTTGGAGCACAGATACGCAGTATTTT.

V usage is TRBV5-1 and J usage is TRBJ1-1, with D possibly TRBD1 on 5 matching bases. Looked up from germline, CDR1 is SGHRS and CDR2 is YFSETQ. The CDR3 totals 15 residues. The V and J ends lost 3 bases and 4 bases respectively, with 16 bases between them. The CDR3 nucleotides are TGCGCCAGCAGCTCACAGATCGACAGCTTCACTGAAGCTTTCTTT. Its translation: CASSSQIDSFTEAFF.